This record concerns one TCR beta chain sequence. Its antigen is unknown. The repertoire was sequenced with immunoSEQ multiplex PCR; TCRdb's copy has only in-frame clones and lacks some. The table has 40,000 to 55,000 clones, 75% to 85% seen once. V lost 2 bases and J 4 bases, leaving 8 bases between the germline ends. This CDR3 has 13 amino acids. Per the germline V gene, CDR1 is WNHNN and CDR2 is SYGVQD (reference sequence). This entry is derived from a study of Ad26.COV2.S vaccination and SARS-CoV-2 variants. Study-wide findings and caveats: Vaccine recipients surpassed placebo recipients in spike-specific TCR breadth.

The source of this sequence is a human donor who had recovered from COVID-19. The chain carries TRBV10-1 and TRBJ2-5; tentatively, D is TRBD1 or TRBD2 (5 bases each). The specimen comprised peripheral blood, sampled after recovery from COVID-19. CDR3 sequence (DNA): TGCGCCAGCAGTGAGGGGACGCGAGAGACCCAGTACTTC. It encodes CASSEGTRETQYF.